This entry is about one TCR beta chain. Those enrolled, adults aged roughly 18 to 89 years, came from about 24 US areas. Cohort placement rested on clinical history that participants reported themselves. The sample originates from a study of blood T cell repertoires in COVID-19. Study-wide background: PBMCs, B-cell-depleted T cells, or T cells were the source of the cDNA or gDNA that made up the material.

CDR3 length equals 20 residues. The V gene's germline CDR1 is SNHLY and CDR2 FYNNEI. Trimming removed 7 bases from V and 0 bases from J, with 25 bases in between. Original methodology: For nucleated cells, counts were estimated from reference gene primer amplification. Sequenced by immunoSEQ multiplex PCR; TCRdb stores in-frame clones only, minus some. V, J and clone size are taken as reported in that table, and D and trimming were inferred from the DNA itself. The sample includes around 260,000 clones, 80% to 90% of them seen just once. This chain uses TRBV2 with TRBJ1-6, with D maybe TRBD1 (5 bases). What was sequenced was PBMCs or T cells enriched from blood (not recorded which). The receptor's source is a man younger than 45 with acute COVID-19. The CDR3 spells CASIVEGTSGWSSYNSPLHF. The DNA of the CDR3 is TGTGCCAGCATAGTTGAGGGGACCAGCGGGTGGAGCTCCTATAATTCACCCCTCCACTTT.